Listed below are T cell receptor beta chains from one sample, sequenced in a study of T-cell reconstitution after alpha-beta-depleted transplantation in children. TCRdb used MiXCR to reprocess the PCR reads, holding one entry per CDR3 protein. This table has 100,000 or so distinct CDR3 sequences, 7.5% to 9.5% appearing once. Specimen: PBMCs, collected before TCRalphabeta/CD19-depleted stem cell transplant. The receptor set was obtained from a boy aged 2 to 10 with acute lymphoblastic leukemia, due to receive a stem cell transplant. Both conserved end residues are part of each CDR3. The order of the fields is D gene, clone size, V gene, J gene, CDR3 DNA, CDR3 protein. A D gene is named only where the DNA matches it firmly. Clone size is given for some rows only: seen once, a few or many times, or a class if the clone is expanded.

D: -
size: many
V: TRBV10-2
J: TRBJ2-2
DNA: TGCGCCAGCAGGGGGGCCAGAGACACCGGGGAGCTGTTTTTT
CDR3: CASRGARDTGELFF

D: -
size: -
V: TRBV7-8
J: TRBJ2-4
DNA: TGTGCCAGCAGCTTGTCCGCAGCCAAAAACATTCAGTACTTC
CDR3: CASSLSAAKNIQYF

D: TRBD1
size: -
V: TRBV19
J: TRBJ1-1
DNA: TGTGCCAGTACCCTACAGGGGGGGGTAACTGAAGCTTTCTTT
CDR3: CASTLQGGVTEAFF

D: TRBD1
size: few
V: TRBV7-9
J: TRBJ2-5
DNA: TGTGCCAGCAGCTTAGATGCCAGGGGGCGTGAGACCCAGTACTTC
CDR3: CASSLDARGRETQYF

D: -
size: few
V: TRBV21-1
J: TRBJ2-6
DNA: TGTGCCAGCAGCGACAGACAGGGGTGTAGGGTGTCCAACGTCCTGACTTTC
CDR3: CASSDRQGCRVSNVLTF

D: -
size: few
V: TRBV5-1
J: TRBJ1-2
DNA: TGCGCCAGCAGCTTGGGGACACATGGCTACACCTTC
CDR3: CASSLGTHGYTF

D: -
size: many
V: TRBV9
J: TRBJ1-1
DNA: TGTGCCAGCAGCGTAGGACAAGCCCAGGCTGAAGCTTTCTTT
CDR3: CASSVGQAQAEAFF

D: -
size: -
V: TRBV3-1
J: TRBJ1-3
DNA: TGTGCCAGCAGCCAAAGGACGGAGAGCTCTGGAAACACCATATATTTT
CDR3: CASSQRTESSGNTIYF

D: -
size: -
V: TRBV20-1
J: TRBJ2-3
DNA: TGCAGTGCTAGCGCTTACCTCACAGATACGCAGTATTTT
CDR3: CSASAYLTDTQYF

D: -
size: many
V: TRBV27
J: TRBJ2-5
DNA: TGTGCCAGCAGACCTATCGACAGGCAAGAGACCCAGTACTTC
CDR3: CASRPIDRQETQYF

D: -
size: many
V: TRBV5-1
J: TRBJ2-3
DNA: TGCGCCAGCAGCGAGACCCCCCAGGGAGCAGATACGCAGTATTTT
CDR3: CASSETPQGADTQYF

D: -
size: -
V: TRBV6-1
J: TRBJ2-5
DNA: TGTGCCAGCAGTGGAACCGGGACTCCTCTTGCGGAGACCCAGTACTTC
CDR3: CASSGTGTPLAETQYF

D: TRBD2
size: few
V: TRBV15
J: TRBJ2-5
DNA: TGTGCCACGACTAGCGGGGTTGGGGAGACCCAGTACTTC
CDR3: CATTSGVGETQYF

D: -
size: many
V: TRBV4-3
J: TRBJ1-1
DNA: TGCGCCAGCAGCCACAACGCACGGAAGAACACTGAAGCTTTCTTT
CDR3: CASSHNARKNTEAFF

D: -
size: few
V: TRBV6-2/TRBV6-3
J: TRBJ2-7
DNA: TGTGCCAGCCTAGCAGGTGGCTACGAGCAGTACTTC
CDR3: CASLAGGYEQYF

D: TRBD1
size: -
V: TRBV6-2/TRBV6-3
J: TRBJ2-7
DNA: TGTGCCAGCAGCATCAACAGGGGGCGAGACTACGAGCAGTACTTC
CDR3: CASSINRGRDYEQYF

D: -
size: few
V: TRBV5-1
J: TRBJ1-1
DNA: TGCGCCAGCTACCTCGGGACGACGAACACTGAAGCTTTCTTT
CDR3: CASYLGTTNTEAFF

D: TRBD1
size: many
V: TRBV28
J: TRBJ2-5
DNA: TGTGCCAGCAGTTCGACAGGGGGCGCAGAGACCCAGTACTTC
CDR3: CASSSTGGAETQYF

D: -
size: -
V: TRBV4-1
J: TRBJ1-4
DNA: TGCGCCAGTAAGTTGACGGCCGCAACTAATGAAAAACTGTTTTTT
CDR3: CASKLTAATNEKLFF

D: -
size: many
V: TRBV27
J: TRBJ1-2
DNA: TGTGCCAGCAGTTTATCGGGCGAAATGACCCCTAACTATGGCTACACCTTC
CDR3: CASSLSGEMTPNYGYTF

D: TRBD1
size: few
V: TRBV7-2
J: TRBJ1-5
DNA: TGTGCCAGCTCAGACAGGGCCAATCAGCCCCAGCATTTT
CDR3: CASSDRANQPQHF

D: TRBD1
size: many
V: TRBV5-1
J: TRBJ2-3
DNA: TGCGCCAGCAGCACGGGACAGGGAGAGGATACGCAGTATTTT
CDR3: CASSTGQGEDTQYF

D: -
size: many
V: TRBV7-2
J: TRBJ2-7
DNA: TGTGCCAGCAGCTTAGGAGGTATGGGACCCTACGAGCAGTACTTC
CDR3: CASSLGGMGPYEQYF

D: -
size: many
V: TRBV7-9
J: TRBJ1-1
DNA: TGTGCCAGCAGCCCCGGAGCCCTTGAAGCTTTCTTT
CDR3: CASSPGALEAFF

D: -
size: few
V: TRBV14
J: TRBJ2-5
DNA: TGTGCCAGCAGCCAACAGGAAAGATACCAAGAGACCCAGTACTTC
CDR3: CASSQQERYQETQYF

D: TRBD1
size: many
V: TRBV12-3/TRBV12-4
J: TRBJ2-1
DNA: TGTGCCAGCAGTCCTAAACTCCCGGACAGGTACAATGAGCAGTTCTTC
CDR3: CASSPKLPDRYNEQFF

D: -
size: -
V: TRBV28
J: TRBJ1-2
DNA: TGTGCCGCGTCGGGGTATGGCTACACCTTC
CDR3: CAASGYGYTF

D: -
size: many
V: TRBV27
J: TRBJ2-1
DNA: TGTGCCAGCAGTTTACAAGGCGGAAATGAGCAGTTCTTC
CDR3: CASSLQGGNEQFF

D: -
size: many
V: TRBV3-1
J: TRBJ2-1
DNA: TGTGCCAGCAGCCAAGATATGAGAGAGCAGTTCTTC
CDR3: CASSQDMREQFF

D: -
size: many
V: TRBV20-1
J: TRBJ2-3
DNA: TGCAGTGCTAGGAGAGTAACAGGGTCGGCGGCAGATACGCAGTATTTT
CDR3: CSARRVTGSAADTQYF